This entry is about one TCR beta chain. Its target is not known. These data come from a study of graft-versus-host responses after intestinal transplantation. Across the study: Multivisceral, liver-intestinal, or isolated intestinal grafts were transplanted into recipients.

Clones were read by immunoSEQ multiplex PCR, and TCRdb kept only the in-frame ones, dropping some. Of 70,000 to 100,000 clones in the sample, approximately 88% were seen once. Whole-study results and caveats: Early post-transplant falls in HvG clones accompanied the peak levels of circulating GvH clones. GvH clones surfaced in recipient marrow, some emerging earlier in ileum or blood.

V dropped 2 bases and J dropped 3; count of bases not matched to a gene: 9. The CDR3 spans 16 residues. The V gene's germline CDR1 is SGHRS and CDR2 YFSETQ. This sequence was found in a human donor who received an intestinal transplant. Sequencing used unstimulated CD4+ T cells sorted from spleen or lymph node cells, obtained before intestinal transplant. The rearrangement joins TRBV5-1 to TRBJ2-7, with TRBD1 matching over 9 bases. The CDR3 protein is CASSLSGTGLFYEQYF. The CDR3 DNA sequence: TGCGCCAGCAGCTTATCCGGGACAGGGCTTTTCTACGAGCAGTACTTC.